One sample yielded the 19 T cell receptor beta chains listed below, sequenced in a study of blood T cell repertoires in COVID-19. Generated by immunoSEQ multiplex PCR, the TCRdb table keeps only in-frame clones and is missing some. The sample yields about 160,000 clones, roughly 80% seen once. The sequenced sample consisted of peripheral blood. The receptor set was obtained from a man in his 60s with acute or convalescent COVID-19.

This clone came up a few times. J is TRBJ1-5 and V is TRBV6-5; D might be TRBD1 (6 bases). V lost 8 bases to trimming and J lost 2 bases, with 10 bases between them. The CDR3 extends over 13 amino acids. Germline loops: CDR1 MNHEY, CDR2 SVGAGI. The chain's CDR3 is CASGGRGNQPQHF. The CDR3 bases are TGTGCCAGCGGGGGCAGGGGCAATCAGCCCCAGCATTTT.

The V gene is TRBV5-4, the J gene TRBJ2-5; D ambiguous. The CDR3 contains 11 residues. Germline lookup yields CDR1 SGHNT and CDR2 YYREEE (reference sequence). V was clipped by 0 bases and J by 5 bases, with 2 bases between them. CDR3 region: CASSLAETQYF. The CDR3 region has the DNA TGTGCCAGCAGCTTGGCGGAGACCCAGTACTTC.

This clone was counted a single time. V gene TRBV10-3 combines with J gene TRBJ1-1, with D tentatively TRBD1 (6 bases). The V end was cut by 10 bases, the J end by 4 bases, with 22 bases between. The CDR3 is made up of 15 amino acids. Germline V gives CDR1 ENHRY, CDR2 SYGVKD. CDR3 in DNA: TGTGCCACCGCAAGAATACAGGGAAGGGGCACTGAAGCTTTCTTT. Translating it yields CATARIQGRGTEAFF.

J is TRBJ1-1 and V is TRBV12-3 or TRBV12-4; TRBD1 matches at 8 bases. J was trimmed by 5 bases and V by 5 bases; bases with no gene match: 4. This CDR3 has 13 amino acids. CDR3 sequence reads: CASSPRTGTEAFF. CDR3 bases: TGTGCCAGCAGTCCGCGGACAGGGACTGAAGCTTTCTTT.

The gene calls are TRBV4-1 and TRBJ1-1, with TRBD1 as a possible D gene (6 bases). Germline assignment: CDR1 MGHRA and CDR2 YSYEKL. This CDR3 has 15 residues. V was pared by 6 bases and J by 3 bases, with 17 bases between. CDR3 sequence (DNA): TGCGCCAGCAGTCCCGGCGGGGGGCTGTACACTGAAGCTTTCTTT. Its translation is CASSPGGGLYTEAFF.

This chain connects TRBV29-1 to TRBJ1-1, with D tentatively TRBD1 (6 bases). The CDR3 loop spans 14 amino acids. V lost 2 bases and J lost 4, with 14 bases in between. Germline V gives CDR1 SQVTM, CDR2 ANQGSEA. CDR3 sequence (DNA): TGCAGCGTTGAATCGACAGGAAAAGGCACTGAAGCTTTCTTT. Protein: CSVESTGKGTEAFF.

This clone came up many times. V gene TRBV19 combines with J gene TRBJ2-2; a possible D gene is TRBD1 (6 bases). The CDR3 is 17 amino acids. Germline V CDR1 and CDR2: LNHDA, SQIVND (reference sequence). V lost 5 bases to trimming and J lost 1 base, with 17 bases between them. CDR3 residues: CASSFSGTRRNTGELFF. In DNA, the CDR3 is TGTGCCAGTAGTTTCTCCGGGACACGGAGGAACACCGGGGAGCTGTTTTTT.

This clone appeared a single time. The sample holds other DNA sequences that translate to the same CDR3. The chain couples TRBV27 to TRBJ2-3, with D possibly matching TRBD2 (6 bases). CDR1 is MNHEY, CDR2 SMNVEV, per germline (reference sequence). V was trimmed by 5 bases and J by 1 base, leaving 10 bases between them. The CDR3 has 14 amino acids. This chain's CDR3 is CASSLLAGTDTQYF. Written as DNA, the CDR3 is TGTGCCAGCAGTCTCTTAGCGGGCACAGATACGCAGTATTTT.

The chain carries TRBV5-6 and TRBJ1-2, with a weak D call TRBD1 (6 bases). The V end was cut by 3 bases, the J end by 1 base, with 13 bases between. Germline assignment: CDR1 SGHDT and CDR2 YYEEEE. This CDR3 has 15 amino acids. In DNA form, the CDR3 reads TGTGCCAGCAGCTACGCACCACAGGGTAACTATGGCTACACCTTC. Amino acids: CASSYAPQGNYGYTF. Filled out from reference TRBV5-6 and TRBJ1-2, the complete variable domain reads DAGVTQSPTHLIKTRGQQVTLRCSPKSGHDTVSWYQQALGQGPQFIFQYYEEEERQRGNFPDRFSGHQFPNYSSELNVNALLLGDSALYLCASSYAPQGNYGYTFGSGTRLTVV.

The chain uses TRBV10-2 and TRBJ1-6; D gene ambiguous. Trimming pared 8 bases from V and 0 bases from J, leaving 11 bases between. Germline V gene data show CDR1 as WSHSY and CDR2 as SAAADI. The CDR3 sequence is 15 residues long. CDR3 DNA sequence: TGCGCCAGCCTACGGGAGCCCTCCTATAATTCACCCCTCCACTTT. Translation: CASLREPSYNSPLHF.

This clone was found a few times. V is TRBV6-2 or TRBV6-3 and J is TRBJ1-2; 8 bases agree with TRBD1. CDR3 length: 15 amino acids. Germline V lookup: CDR1 MNHEY, CDR2 SVGEGT. The ends lost 5 bases at V and 3 bases at J; junction bases unmatched: 8. The CDR3 DNA reads TGTGCCAGCAGTCCACGACTGACAGGGGACTATGGCTACACCTTC. This translates into CASSPRLTGDYGYTF.

Comments on this clone: Other DNA variants within this sample encode the same CDR3. The V and J genes are TRBV7-2 and TRBJ1-2, with 8 bases matching TRBD1. The CDR3 loop spans 14 amino acids. CDR1 and CDR2 (germline): SGHTA, FQGNSA. Trimming cost V 1 base and J 4 bases; bases outside gene matches: 2. The DNA for the CDR3 is TGTGCCAGCAGCTTAGGGCAGGGGGCCTATGGCTACACCTTC. This gives the protein CASSLGQGAYGYTF.

The V gene is TRBV19, the J gene TRBJ2-4, with D maybe TRBD2 (5 bases). V shed 7 bases and J shed 3 bases, with 10 bases lying between them. CDR1 and CDR2 from the germline V gene are LNHDA and SQIVND (reference sequence). The CDR3 extends over 13 amino acids. The CDR3 bases are TGTGCCAGTATTGCAGAGGGCAAAAACATTCAGTACTTC. The encoded protein is CASIAEGKNIQYF.

This clone was seen more than once but under ten times. This chain uses TRBV2 with TRBJ2-7, with 7 bases matching TRBD1. V lost 5 bases, J lost 1 base, and 8 bases stayed unmatched. Germline V gene data show CDR1 as SNHLY and CDR2 as FYNNEI. The CDR3 totals 15 residues. The CDR3 DNA reads TGTGCCAGCAGTCGCCACAGGGGTTCGTCCTACGAGCAGTACTTC. Its translation: CASSRHRGSSYEQYF.

V usage is TRBV12-3 or TRBV12-4 and J usage is TRBJ1-5; D is perhaps TRBD1 (6 bases). CDR3 size: 13 residues. V was trimmed by 5 bases and J by 5 bases, leaving 10 bases between them. CDR3 loop: CASSLGGHQPQHF. For the CDR3, the DNA is TGTGCCAGCAGTCTAGGGGGGCATCAGCCCCAGCATTTT.

This chain links TRBV2 with TRBJ2-3; tentative D call: TRBD1 (6 bases). Germline loops: CDR1 SNHLY, CDR2 FYNNEI. The CDR3 is 13 residues long. The V end was cut by 0 bases, the J end by 9 bases, with 10 bases between. The DNA for the CDR3 is TGTGCCAGCAGTGAAGCAGGGCAGGGGACGCAGTATTTT. It yields the protein CASSEAGQGTQYF.

The chain joins TRBV10-3 to TRBJ1-1; TRBD1 matches at 7 bases. V lost 6 bases to trimming and J lost 4 bases; unmatched junction nucleotides: 8. There are 14 residues in the CDR3. CDR1 is ENHRY and CDR2 is SYGVKD in the germline V gene. The CDR3 coding sequence is TGTGCCATCAGGGACAGGTCCTCGGGCACTGAAGCTTTCTTT. This gives the protein CAIRDRSSGTEAFF.

The rearrangement uses TRBV4-3 and TRBJ1-6; a weak D match, TRBD1 (5 bases). Trimming took 1 base from V and 9 from J, leaving 10 bases between them. CDR3 length: 14 amino acids. The germline V gene has CDR1 LGHNA and CDR2 YSLEER. The CDR3 region is CASSQGSRGSPLHF. The DNA of the CDR3 is TGCGCCAGCAGCCAAGGGTCAAGGGGTTCACCCCTCCACTTT.

V usage is TRBV7-6 and J usage is TRBJ1-5; no clear D. The V gene's germline CDR1 is SGHVS and CDR2 FNYEAQ. V lost 1 base to trimming and J lost 9 bases, with 10 bases between them. The CDR3 is made up of 13 amino acids. The CDR3 sequence: CASSLEDRGPQHF. In DNA, the CDR3 is TGTGCCAGCAGCTTAGAAGATCGGGGGCCCCAGCATTTT.